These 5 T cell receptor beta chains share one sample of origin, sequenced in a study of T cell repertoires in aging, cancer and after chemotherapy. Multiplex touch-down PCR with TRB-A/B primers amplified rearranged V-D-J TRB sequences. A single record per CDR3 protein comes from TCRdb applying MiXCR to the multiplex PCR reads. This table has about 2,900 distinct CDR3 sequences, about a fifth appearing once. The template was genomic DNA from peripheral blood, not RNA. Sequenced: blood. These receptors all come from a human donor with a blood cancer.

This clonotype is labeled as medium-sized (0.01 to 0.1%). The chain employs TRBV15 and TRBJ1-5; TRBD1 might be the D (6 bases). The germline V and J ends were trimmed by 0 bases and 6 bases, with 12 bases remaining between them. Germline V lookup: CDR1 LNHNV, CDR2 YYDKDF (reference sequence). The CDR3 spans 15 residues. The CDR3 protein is CATSRDSTGGQPQHF. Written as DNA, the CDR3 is TGTGCCACCAGCAGAGATTCGACAGGCGGTCAGCCCCAGCATTTT.

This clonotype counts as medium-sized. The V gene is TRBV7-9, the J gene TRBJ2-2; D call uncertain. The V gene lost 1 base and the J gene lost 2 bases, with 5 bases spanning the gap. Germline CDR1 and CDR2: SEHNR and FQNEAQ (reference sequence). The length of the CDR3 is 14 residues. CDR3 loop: CASSLELNTGELFF. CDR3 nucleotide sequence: TGTGCCAGCAGCTTAGAACTAAACACCGGGGAGCTGTTTTTT.

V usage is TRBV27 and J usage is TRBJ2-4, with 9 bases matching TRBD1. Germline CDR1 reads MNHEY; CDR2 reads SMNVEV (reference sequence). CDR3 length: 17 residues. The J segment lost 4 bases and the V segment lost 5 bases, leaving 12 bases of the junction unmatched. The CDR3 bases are TGTGCCAGCAGTCCACGGGCCTCCGGGACAGGGAAAAACATTCAGTACTTC. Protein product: CASSPRASGTGKNIQYF.

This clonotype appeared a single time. CDR3: CAWSGGSRASTDTQYF. In DNA form, the CDR3 reads TGTGCCTGGAGTGGGGGGTCCCGCGCCTCCACAGATACGCAGTATTTT. The chain joins TRBV30 to TRBJ2-3; the D call may be TRBD1 or TRBD2 (5 bases each). CDR3 size: 16 residues. Trimming took off 1 base at V and 2 bases at J, with 16 bases between the two ends. The germline CDR1 and CDR2 sequences are GTSNPN and SVGIG (reference sequence).

The CDR3 loop reads CSARKSSYNSPLHF. The DNA of the CDR3 is TGCAGTGCTAGAAAGAGCTCCTATAATTCACCCCTCCACTTT. This chain uses TRBV20-1 with TRBJ1-6, with no clear D. With 2 bases removed from V and 0 bases from J, the gap between germline ends came to 5 bases. This CDR3 region has 14 residues. Germline V gene data show CDR1 as DFQATT and CDR2 as SNEGSKA (reference sequence).